This passage covers 29 T cell receptor beta chains from one sample sequenced in a study of cytomegalovirus exposure and HLA in healthy donors. Both 60 Vbeta primers and 13 Jbeta primers went into the PCR. Libraries were prepared by immunoSEQ multiplex PCR; TCRdb keeps only in-frame clonotypes and omits some of them. The sample carries hundreds of thousands of clones, approximately 70% recorded once. What was sequenced was PBMCs. Receptors originate from a man aged 40-50 years in good health and CMV-seropositive.

The chain carries TRBV10-3 and TRBJ1-2; D possibly corresponds to TRBD1 (6 bases). The CDR3 contains 15 residues. The germline CDR1 and CDR2 sequences are ENHRY and SYGVKD. The V end was cut by 11 bases, the J end by 1 base, with 20 bases between. In nucleotides, the CDR3 is TGTGCCTCCTTATCCGGGACATTTAGTAACTATGGCTACACCTTC. Encoded protein: CASLSGTFSNYGYTF.

The V gene is TRBV11-3, the J gene TRBJ2-7; perhaps TRBD2 as D (5 bases). V lost 5 bases and J 10 bases, leaving 21 bases between the germline ends. Germline-derived CDR1 and CDR2 are SGHNT and YENEEA. The CDR3 consists of 14 residues. Here the CDR3 DNA reads TGTGCCAGCAGCCCCGGACCAGGACTCTTCGGTCAGTACTTC. Translated: CASSPGPGLFGQYF.

This clone is a singleton in its sample. The chain employs TRBV4-3 and TRBJ2-7, with D uncertain. Germline V gene data show CDR1 as LGHNA and CDR2 as YSLEER. With 8 bases removed from V and 0 bases from J, the gap between germline ends came to 17 bases. CDR3 length equals 15 residues. This CDR3 is CASPSVLMSSYEQYF. The CDR3 DNA is TGCGCCAGCCCGTCCGTCCTCATGAGCTCCTACGAGCAGTACTTC.

V gene TRBV29-1 combines with J gene TRBJ2-5, with TRBD1 identical over 8 bases. Looked up from germline, CDR1 is SQVTM and CDR2 is ANQGSEA. The CDR3 has 13 residues. The ends lost 2 bases at V and 5 bases at J; junction bases unmatched: 4. The CDR3 bases are TGCAGCGTTGAATCCCAGGGGGCTGAGACCCAGTACTTC. It encodes CSVESQGAETQYF. The full variable domain, with the rest looked up from reference TRBV29-1 and TRBJ2-5, is SAVISQKPSRDICQRGTSLTIQCQVDSQVTMMFWYRQQPGQSLTLIATANQGSEATYESGFVIDKFPISRPNLTFSTLTVSNMSPEDSSIYLCSVESQGAETQYFGPGTRLLVL.

V gene TRBV11-2 combines with J gene TRBJ2-5; 7 nucleotides line up with TRBD2. The CDR3 consists of 15 residues. Germline V gives CDR1 SGHAT, CDR2 FQNNGV. V lost 4 bases to trimming and J lost 2 bases; unmatched junction nucleotides: 7. CDR3 loop: CASSWVGGTQETQYF. CDR3 DNA sequence: TGTGCCAGCAGCTGGGTGGGGGGGACGCAAGAGACCCAGTACTTC.

The CDR3: CASSPRRGDPSYEQYF. The CDR3 DNA is TGCGCCAGCAGCCCCCGACGGGGGGACCCCTCCTACGAGCAGTACTTC. The chain joins TRBV4-1 to TRBJ2-7; 7 bases line up with TRBD2. Germline V gene sequence: CDR1 MGHRA, CDR2 YSYEKL. The CDR3 length is 16 residues. The J segment lost 0 bases and the V segment lost 4 bases, leaving 9 bases of the junction unmatched.

The chain has TRBV2 and TRBJ2-1, with D possibly TRBD1 on 6 matching bases. This CDR3 spans 14 amino acids. V lost 10 bases to trimming and J lost 0 bases, with 13 bases between them. CDR1 is SNHLY and CDR2 is FYNNEI in the germline V gene. Here the CDR3 DNA reads TGTGCCAACGATACAGGGAGCTCCTACAATGAGCAGTTCTTC. It codes for CANDTGSSYNEQFF.

The genes are TRBV5-1 and TRBJ2-3; 7 nucleotides match TRBD1. J was trimmed by 6 bases and V by 2 bases; bases with no gene match: 9. Germline V gene lookup returns CDR1 SGHRS and CDR2 YFSETQ. The CDR3 runs to 15 residues. Written as DNA, the CDR3 is TGCGCCAGCAGCTTAGGGGGACAGAGGGCGGATACGCAGTATTTT. It translates to CASSLGGQRADTQYF.

Details on this clone: The germline gene is not matched at one end of the junction; a read error may be the cause. The chain combines TRBV7-9 with TRBJ2-1; 8 positions match TRBD2. CDR3 size: 16 residues. The germline V gene encodes CDR1 SEHNR and CDR2 FQNEAQ (reference sequence). The CDR3 is CSSSLTAGGGHNEQFF. The CDR3 bases are TGTTCCAGCAGTTTGACAGCCGGGGGGGGGCACAATGAGCAGTTCTTC.

V usage is TRBV7-9 and J usage is TRBJ2-7, with D unresolved. Deletions cut 5 bases from V and 0 bases from J, with 5 bases between. CDR1 and CDR2 from the germline V gene are SEHNR and FQNEAQ (reference sequence). CDR3 length: 12 residues. The CDR3 here is CASSHSSYEQYF. The CDR3 nucleotides read TGTGCCAGCAGCCACAGCTCCTACGAGCAGTACTTC.

The V gene is TRBV10-3, the J gene TRBJ2-1; 7 bases agree with TRBD2. The CDR3 runs 15 residues. Germline CDR1 reads ENHRY; CDR2 reads SYGVKD. V dropped 1 base and J dropped 5; count of bases not matched to a gene: 5. In nucleotides, the CDR3 is TGTGCCATCAGTGAGTTAGGGAGGGATGACAATGAGCAGTTCTTC. It encodes CAISELGRDDNEQFF.

The V and J genes are TRBV5-1 and TRBJ1-1; TRBD1 is a possible D gene (6 bases). The germline gives CDR1 SGHRS, CDR2 YFSETQ. Trimming pared 4 bases from V and 4 bases from J, leaving 11 bases between. CDR3 length: 13 amino acids. CDR3 DNA sequence: TGCGCCAGCAGCCTTCAGGGGAGCACTGAAGCTTTCTTT. This gives the protein CASSLQGSTEAFF.

The sample holds a few counts of this clone. The chain links TRBV11-2 to TRBJ2-7, with D possibly TRBD1 on 5 matching bases. CDR1 and CDR2 (germline): SGHAT, FQNNGV. V shed 1 base and J shed 2 bases, with 12 bases lying between them. The CDR3 is 15 residues long. The CDR3 here is CASSLGAGPTYEQYF. CDR3 in DNA: TGTGCCAGCAGCTTAGGGGCAGGGCCAACCTACGAGCAGTACTTC.

The gene calls are TRBV21-1 and TRBJ1-4; the D call in the table, TRBD1, was not verified against the DNA. TRBV21-1 is noted as a pseudogene. CDR3 size: 13 residues. The CDR3 region has the DNA TGTGCCAGCAGCAGGGGACAGTTTGAAAAACTGTTTTTT. Its translation: CASSRGQFEKLFF.

The chain is built from TRBV9 and TRBJ1-3, with 10 bases identical to TRBD1. The junction had 7 bases not matched to a gene; V was cut back by 2 bases and J by 8 bases. This CDR3 comprises 15 residues. The germline CDR1 and CDR2 sequences are SGDLS and YYNGEE. CDR3 DNA sequence: TGTGCCAGCAGCGTCCATGACAGGGGGCAAGACACCATATATTTT. It specifies CASSVHDRGQDTIYF. The complete variable domain, with remaining parts taken from reference TRBV9 and TRBJ1-3, reads DSGVTQTPKHLITATGQRVTLRCSPRSGDLSVYWYQQSLDQGLQFLIQYYNGEERAKGNILERFSAQQFPDLHSELNLSSLELGDSALYFCASSVHDRGQDTIYFGEGSWLTVV.

In regard to this clone: One end of the junction is discordant with germline, which a read error may explain. The chain recombines TRBV9 with TRBJ1-2, with 9 positions matching TRBD1. Germline values: CDR1 SGDLS, CDR2 YYNGEE. This CDR3 contains 13 residues. In DNA form, the CDR3 reads TGTGCCAGCAGCGTTGGTGGGACAGGGAACCTTCTCTTC. Amino acid sequence: CASSVGGTGNLLF.

This chain joins TRBV21-1 and TRBJ1-2; the DNA was not used to check the table's D call, TRBD1. TRBV21-1 is tagged as a pseudogene. The CDR3 is 15 residues long. The CDR3 loop reads CASSAHRQGPYGYTF. The DNA for the CDR3 is TGTGCCAGCAGCGCTCATAGACAGGGTCCCTATGGCTACACCTTC.

This chain uses TRBV7-6 with TRBJ1-5; TRBD1 matches 11 bases. V shed 6 bases, J shed 7 bases, and the junction held 8 bases outside the gene matches. Germline CDR1 is SGHVS and CDR2 is FNYEAQ. The CDR3 runs to 15 residues. CDR3 residues: CASSRTGGFEQPQHF. The CDR3 nucleotides are TGTGCCAGCAGTCGGACAGGGGGCTTCGAACAGCCCCAGCATTTT.

The V and J genes are TRBV5-8 and TRBJ1-1; 9 bases align to TRBD1. V trimming: 4 bases; J trimming: 5 bases; junction bases outside the gene matches: 9. The CDR3 is made up of 15 amino acids. Germline V gene data show CDR1 as SGHTS and CDR2 as YDEGEE. The CDR3 loop reads CASSRGTGRGTEAFF. The CDR3 bases are TGTGCCAGCAGCAGAGGGACAGGGAGGGGGACTGAAGCTTTCTTT.

Only a few counts were recorded for this clone. CDR3 sequence reads: CASSLMADTDTQYF. CDR3 sequence (DNA): TGCGCCAGCAGCTTGATGGCCGACACAGATACGCAGTATTTT. The chain links TRBV5-1 to TRBJ2-3, with D uncertain. Trimming removed 1 base from V and 2 bases from J, with 8 bases in between. The CDR3 consists of 14 residues. Germline assignment: CDR1 SGHRS and CDR2 YFSETQ.

The chain carries TRBV6-5 and TRBJ1-3, with TRBD1 matching over 9 bases. The germline V gene encodes CDR1 MNHEY and CDR2 SVGAGI. CDR3 size: 15 residues. V gave up 5 bases and J gave up 7 bases; unmatched junction bases: 9. The CDR3 spells CASSLRDRAVNTIYF. The CDR3 DNA follows: TGTGCCAGCAGTCTACGGGACAGGGCTGTGAACACCATATATTTT.

This sequence joins TRBV4-1 and TRBJ2-7; D unresolved. The CDR3 consists of 15 residues. Trimming removed 1 base from V and 2 bases from J, with 12 bases in between. In germline, CDR1 is MGHRA, CDR2 YSYEKL. CDR3 nucleotides: TGCGCCAGCAGCCAAGTGGGCACCCCAACCTACGAGCAGTACTTC. It encodes CASSQVGTPTYEQYF.

J is TRBJ1-3 and V is TRBV4-3; 7 bases map to TRBD1. This CDR3 region has 16 residues. The V and J ends lost 3 bases and 1 base, in that order; junction bases with no gene match: 6. Germline CDR1 is LGHNA and CDR2 is YSLEER. CDR3: CASSHLVQGSGNTIYF. The CDR3 DNA is TGCGCCAGCAGCCACCTTGTACAGGGGTCTGGAAACACCATATATTTT.

This clone has just a few counts. The chain joins TRBV5-1 to TRBJ2-3, with 7 bases matching TRBD2. CDR1 and CDR2 (germline): SGHRS, YFSETQ. The CDR3 contains 14 residues. V dropped 4 bases and J dropped 1; count of bases not matched to a gene: 3. The CDR3 loop reads CASSLGLRTDTQYF. The CDR3 DNA is TGCGCCAGCAGCCTGGGACTACGCACAGATACGCAGTATTTT. Full variable domain (missing parts from reference TRBV5-1 and TRBJ2-3): KAGVTQTPRYLIKTRGQQVTLSCSPISGHRSVSWYQQTPGQGLQFLFEYFSETQRNKGNFPGRFSGRQFSNSRSEMNVSTLELGDSALYLCASSLGLRTDTQYFGPGTRLTVL.

This sequence joins TRBV4-3 and TRBJ2-7; 7 bases line up with TRBD1. This CDR3 is built from 15 residues. CDR1 and CDR2 (germline): LGHNA, YSLEER. Trimming took 1 base from V and 5 from J; bases not matched to a gene: 8. CDR3 loop: CASSQAVTGADEQYF. The CDR3 coding sequence is TGCGCCAGCAGCCAAGCAGTCACAGGGGCAGACGAGCAGTACTTC.

The chain combines TRBV10-3 with TRBJ1-3, with D tentatively TRBD1 (6 bases). The V end lost 2 bases, the J end lost 2 bases, and 10 bases lay between the germline ends. Germline V gene lookup returns CDR1 ENHRY and CDR2 SYGVKD. This CDR3 is 15 amino acids long. As DNA, the CDR3 is TGTGCCATCAGTGAGAGAGGGGGAGCTGGAAACACCATATATTTT. Amino acids: CAISERGGAGNTIYF.

The rearrangement joins TRBV19 to TRBJ1-1, with 11 positions matching TRBD1. The length of the CDR3 is 15 residues. Germline CDR1 LNHDA, CDR2 SQIVND (reference sequence). J lost 8 bases, V lost 10 bases, and 15 bases had no gene match. The CDR3 DNA reads TGTGCCACCTCTGTTGGGACAGGGGGTTGGGCGGAAGCTTTCTTT. Translating gives CATSVGTGGWAEAFF.

This clone was recorded a few times. J is TRBJ1-2 and V is TRBV7-2, with TRBD1 matching 7 bases. V lost 3 bases to trimming and J lost 4 bases; unmatched junction nucleotides: 8. The CDR3 totals 15 residues. In germline, CDR1 is SGHTA, CDR2 FQGNSA. CDR3 protein: CASSFTTGTGYGYTF. CDR3 DNA sequence: TGTGCCAGCAGCTTTACGACAGGGACGGGCTATGGCTACACCTTC.

This chain uses TRBV6-6 with TRBJ2-1; unclear D gene. This CDR3 has 12 amino acids. The V gene's germline CDR1 is MNHNY and CDR2 SVGAGI (reference sequence). The V end lost 6 bases, the J end lost 7 bases, and 10 bases lay between the germline ends. The CDR3 protein is CASSASLNEQFF. The CDR3, as DNA: TGTGCCAGCAGCGCATCCCTAAATGAGCAGTTCTTC.